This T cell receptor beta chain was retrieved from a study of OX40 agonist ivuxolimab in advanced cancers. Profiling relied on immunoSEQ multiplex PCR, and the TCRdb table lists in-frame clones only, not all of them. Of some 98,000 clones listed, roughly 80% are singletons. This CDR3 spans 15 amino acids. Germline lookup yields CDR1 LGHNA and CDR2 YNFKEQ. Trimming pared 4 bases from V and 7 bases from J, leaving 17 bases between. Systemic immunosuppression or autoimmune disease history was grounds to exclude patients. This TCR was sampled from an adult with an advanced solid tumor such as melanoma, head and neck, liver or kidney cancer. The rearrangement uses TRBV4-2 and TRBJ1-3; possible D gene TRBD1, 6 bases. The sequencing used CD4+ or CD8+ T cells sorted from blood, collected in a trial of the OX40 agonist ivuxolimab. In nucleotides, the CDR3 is TGTGCCAGCAGCCTATACTCGGGGGGGCAGAACACCATATATTTT. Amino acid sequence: CASSLYSGGQNTIYF.